A selection of T cell receptor beta chains follows, all from one sample in a study of blood T cells in healthy people across ages. MiXCR, applied by TCRdb to the 5' RACE reads, yields one record per CDR3 protein. The repertoire consists of 1.5 million to 2 million distinct CDR3 sequences, with 28% occurring once and the leading ten covering around 7.7%. Sequencing was performed on blood. The receptors were gathered from a woman in her thirties in good health. Both conserved end residues are part of each CDR3. The D gene is left open where the match is weak. Clone size appears in some rows only: once, few, many, or a class for an expanded clone.

clone size: few; D gene: .; J gene: TRBJ2-1; V gene: TRBV7-3; CDR3 DNA: TGTGCCAGCAGCTGGAACTGGGGTGGAGGCAATGAGCAGTTCTTC; CDR3 protein: CASSWNWGGGNEQFF
clone size: .; D gene: .; J gene: TRBJ2-5; V gene: TRBV5-1; CDR3 DNA: TGCGCCAGCAGCCCCTTACAGGGTTGGGAGACCCAGTACTTC; CDR3 protein: CASSPLQGWETQYF
clone size: .; D gene: TRBD2; J gene: TRBJ2-7; V gene: TRBV7-2; CDR3 DNA: TGTGCCAGCAGCTTACCCTACGGGAGGGAAAACGAGCAGTACTTC; CDR3 protein: CASSLPYGRENEQYF
clone size: .; D gene: .; J gene: TRBJ2-2; V gene: TRBV28; CDR3 DNA: TGTGCCAGCAAGGTCCCCAAAGGGCGAACCGGGGAGCTGTTTTTT; CDR3 protein: CASKVPKGRTGELFF
clone size: many; D gene: TRBD2; J gene: TRBJ2-1; V gene: TRBV7-2; CDR3 DNA: TGTGCCAGCAGCTTTAGCGGGTCCGCCTACAATGAGCAGTTCTTC; CDR3 protein: CASSFSGSAYNEQFF
clone size: .; D gene: .; J gene: TRBJ2-3; V gene: TRBV10-3; CDR3 DNA: TGTGCCATCAGTGCGAGCGGGACAGGAAGCACAGATACGCAGTATTTT; CDR3 protein: CAISASGTGSTDTQYF
clone size: .; D gene: TRBD2; J gene: TRBJ2-3; V gene: TRBV11-2; CDR3 DNA: TGTGCCAGCAGCTTAGTCTCTGGCGGGGGATTAAGGGCGGCGGATACGCAGTATTTT; CDR3 protein: CASSLVSGGGLRAADTQYF
clone size: many; D gene: TRBD2; J gene: TRBJ2-5; V gene: TRBV4-1; CDR3 DNA: TGCGCCAGCAGCCCCGGGACTAGCGGGAGAGGGGGAGAGACCCAGTACTTC; CDR3 protein: CASSPGTSGRGGETQYF
clone size: .; D gene: TRBD2; J gene: TRBJ2-3; V gene: TRBV20-1; CDR3 DNA: TGCAGTGCTAGAGATGCCGCCGGTGTAGCGGGAGTCGATAGGCAGTATTTT; CDR3 protein: CSARDAAGVAGVDRQYF
clone size: .; D gene: TRBD2; J gene: TRBJ2-1; V gene: TRBV5-1; CDR3 DNA: TGCGCCAGCAGCTATCCGACTAGCGGGGGGGCGAATGAGCAGTTCTTC; CDR3 protein: CASSYPTSGGANEQFF
clone size: .; D gene: .; J gene: TRBJ1-1; V gene: TRBV29-1; CDR3 DNA: TGCAGCGCAGGAGACGAGGGCACTGAAGCTTTCTTT; CDR3 protein: CSAGDEGTEAFF
clone size: .; D gene: TRBD2; J gene: TRBJ2-1; V gene: TRBV10-3; CDR3 DNA: TGTGCCATCAGCGTCAGGACTAGCGGGAGTTACAATGAGCAGTTCTTC; CDR3 protein: CAISVRTSGSYNEQFF
clone size: .; D gene: .; J gene: TRBJ2-3; V gene: TRBV27; CDR3 DNA: TGTGCCAGCAGAAACCCCACAGATACGCAGTATTTT; CDR3 protein: CASRNPTDTQYF
clone size: .; D gene: .; J gene: TRBJ2-7; V gene: TRBV10-3; CDR3 DNA: TGTGCCATCAGTGATAAGGCCGGGACCTACGAGCAGTACTTC; CDR3 protein: CAISDKAGTYEQYF
clone size: .; D gene: TRBD1; J gene: TRBJ2-7; V gene: TRBV28; CDR3 DNA: TGTGCCAGCAGAACAATGGGGACAGCCTACGAGCAGTACTTC; CDR3 protein: CASRTMGTAYEQYF
clone size: few; D gene: .; J gene: TRBJ1-5; V gene: TRBV6-2/TRBV6-3; CDR3 DNA: TGTGCCAGCAGGATAGGGAGGACGCAGCCCCAGCATTTT; CDR3 protein: CASRIGRTQPQHF
clone size: few; D gene: .; J gene: TRBJ2-7; V gene: TRBV20-1; CDR3 DNA: TGCAGTGCTAGATCCCGTGAATACCCCTACGAGCAGTACTTC; CDR3 protein: CSARSREYPYEQYF
clone size: .; D gene: TRBD1; J gene: TRBJ1-5; V gene: TRBV7-9; CDR3 DNA: TGTGCCAGCAGCCGGACAGGGACGATGTGGAATCAGCCCCAGCATTTT; CDR3 protein: CASSRTGTMWNQPQHF
clone size: .; D gene: .; J gene: TRBJ1-5; V gene: TRBV10-2; CDR3 DNA: TGCGCCAGCAGAAGGGGGTTCGGTCAGCCCCAGCATTTT; CDR3 protein: CASRRGFGQPQHF
clone size: many; D gene: .; J gene: TRBJ2-7; V gene: TRBV20-1; CDR3 DNA: TGCAGTGCTAGGGTACAGGGATTCTCCTACGAGCAGTACTTC; CDR3 protein: CSARVQGFSYEQYF
clone size: few; D gene: .; J gene: TRBJ1-2; V gene: TRBV12-3/TRBV12-4; CDR3 DNA: TGTGCCAGCAGTCCAAGAGGGTCCACGCCTTACTATGGCTACACCTTC; CDR3 protein: CASSPRGSTPYYGYTF
clone size: few; D gene: .; J gene: TRBJ2-7; V gene: TRBV2; CDR3 DNA: TGTGCCAGCAGTGAATATGCGGTCTCCTACGAGCAGTACTTC; CDR3 protein: CASSEYAVSYEQYF
clone size: few; D gene: TRBD2; J gene: TRBJ2-1; V gene: TRBV5-1; CDR3 DNA: TGCGCCAGCAGCTCAAGAGGGGCGGGGGGTTTGAATGAGCAGTTCTTC; CDR3 protein: CASSSRGAGGLNEQFF
clone size: .; D gene: TRBD1; J gene: TRBJ1-1; V gene: TRBV29-1; CDR3 DNA: TGCGGCGGGGGACAGATGAACACTGAAGCTTTCTTT; CDR3 protein: CGGGQMNTEAFF
clone size: .; D gene: TRBD1; J gene: TRBJ1-4; V gene: TRBV28; CDR3 DNA: TGTGCCAGCAGTAGCCCCGGGACAGCCGAAAAACTGTTTTTT; CDR3 protein: CASSSPGTAEKLFF
clone size: many; D gene: .; J gene: TRBJ2-3; V gene: TRBV10-3; CDR3 DNA: TGTGCCATCAGTACCCCCTCAGAGGCGCAGTATTTT; CDR3 protein: CAISTPSEAQYF
clone size: many; D gene: TRBD2; J gene: TRBJ2-5; V gene: TRBV10-3; CDR3 DNA: TGTGCCATCAGTGAGGGTAGCGGGGGTGGTGAGACCCAGTACTTC; CDR3 protein: CAISEGSGGGETQYF
clone size: .; D gene: .; J gene: TRBJ2-1; V gene: TRBV11-3; CDR3 DNA: TGCGCCAGCAGCTCGACCCCCGGGGAAAGCTCCTACAATGAGCAGTTCTTC; CDR3 protein: CASSSTPGESSYNEQFF
clone size: .; D gene: .; J gene: TRBJ2-7; V gene: TRBV6-5; CDR3 DNA: TGTGCCGGGTCGGGCGGCCACTCCTACGAGCAGTACTTC; CDR3 protein: CAGSGGHSYEQYF
clone size: few; D gene: TRBD2; J gene: TRBJ2-1; V gene: TRBV12-3/TRBV12-4; CDR3 DNA: TGTGCCAGCAGCCTCCGGGACTCCGGGGGGGATGAGCAGTTCTTC; CDR3 protein: CASSLRDSGGDEQFF
clone size: .; D gene: .; J gene: TRBJ1-2; V gene: TRBV24-1; CDR3 DNA: TGTGCCACCAGCCCGGGCCCGCGAACGGGCTACACCTTC; CDR3 protein: CATSPGPRTGYTF
clone size: .; D gene: TRBD2; J gene: TRBJ2-4; V gene: TRBV5-4; CDR3 DNA: TGTGCCAGCAGCGAGAGGACTAGCGGGGCTTACAATGAGCAGTACTTC; CDR3 protein: CASSERTSGAYNEQYF
clone size: .; D gene: .; J gene: TRBJ1-2; V gene: TRBV6-5; CDR3 DNA: TGTGCCAGCAATTACGGAGGGGCAGCTTATGGCTACACCTTC; CDR3 protein: CASNYGGAAYGYTF
clone size: .; D gene: .; J gene: TRBJ2-7; V gene: TRBV29-1; CDR3 DNA: TGCAGCGTTCTTGGGGGGAATCATTGGGACAGACACTTC; CDR3 protein: CSVLGGNHWDRHF
clone size: .; D gene: TRBD2; J gene: TRBJ2-2; V gene: TRBV11-2; CDR3 DNA: TGTGCCAGCAGCTTAGTAGTAGCGGGGGGCACCGGGGAGCTGTTTTTT; CDR3 protein: CASSLVVAGGTGELFF
clone size: few; D gene: TRBD2; J gene: TRBJ2-1; V gene: TRBV5-1; CDR3 DNA: TGCGCCAGCAGCTCCGGGACTAGCGGAAAACAGGGAGGCAATGAGCAGTTCTTC; CDR3 protein: CASSSGTSGKQGGNEQFF
clone size: .; D gene: TRBD1; J gene: TRBJ1-4; V gene: TRBV3-1; CDR3 DNA: TGTGCCAGCAGCCAAGCTTACAGGGGGCAAAGCGAAAAACTGTTTTTT; CDR3 protein: CASSQAYRGQSEKLFF
clone size: .; D gene: .; J gene: TRBJ2-7; V gene: TRBV24-1; CDR3 DNA: TGTGCCACCAGTGATTCCGAGGGGTGGGACGAGCAGTACTTC; CDR3 protein: CATSDSEGWDEQYF
clone size: .; D gene: TRBD1; J gene: TRBJ2-5; V gene: TRBV24-1; CDR3 DNA: TGTGCCACCAGTGATGGACAGGCGGTGCTTCAAGAGACCCAGTACTTC; CDR3 protein: CATSDGQAVLQETQYF
clone size: many; D gene: .; J gene: TRBJ2-1; V gene: TRBV5-6; CDR3 DNA: TGTGCCAGCAGCAATGACAGATACAATGAGCAGTTCTTC; CDR3 protein: CASSNDRYNEQFF
clone size: .; D gene: .; J gene: TRBJ1-1; V gene: TRBV5-1; CDR3 DNA: TGCGCCAGCAGCGCGGAGGCTGAAGCTTTCTTT; CDR3 protein: CASSAEAEAFF
clone size: few; D gene: .; J gene: TRBJ2-3; V gene: TRBV24-1; CDR3 DNA: TGTGCCACCAGTGACGGGGGCCACGCAGATACGCAGTATTTT; CDR3 protein: CATSDGGHADTQYF
clone size: few; D gene: TRBD2; J gene: TRBJ2-7; V gene: TRBV3-1; CDR3 DNA: TGTGCCAGCAGCAAATCACTAGCGAACTCCTACGAGCAGTACTTC; CDR3 protein: CASSKSLANSYEQYF
clone size: many; D gene: .; J gene: TRBJ2-4; V gene: TRBV20-1; CDR3 DNA: TGCAGTGCTAGACCCTCTCTCGGCATTCAGTACTTC; CDR3 protein: CSARPSLGIQYF
clone size: few; D gene: .; J gene: TRBJ1-2; V gene: TRBV9; CDR3 DNA: TGTGCCAGCAGCGTAGGGATCCGGGACATAAGTCTTGGCTACACCTTC; CDR3 protein: CASSVGIRDISLGYTF
clone size: many; D gene: .; J gene: TRBJ2-3; V gene: TRBV21-1; CDR3 DNA: TGTGCCAGCAGCAAAGGTATTACAGATACGCAGTATTTT; CDR3 protein: CASSKGITDTQYF
clone size: .; D gene: TRBD1; J gene: TRBJ2-4; V gene: TRBV4-2; CDR3 DNA: TGTGCCAGCAGCCAAGGGGGACAGGGGGGTACCATTCAGTACTTC; CDR3 protein: CASSQGGQGGTIQYF
clone size: .; D gene: TRBD1; J gene: TRBJ2-7; V gene: TRBV10-3; CDR3 DNA: TGTGCCATCAGTGCCGGGACAGAGCTTTACGAGCAGTACTTC; CDR3 protein: CAISAGTELYEQYF
clone size: .; D gene: .; J gene: TRBJ2-5; V gene: TRBV12-3/TRBV12-4; CDR3 DNA: TGTGCCAGCAGTTTCGCGAACGAACAGTACTTC; CDR3 protein: CASSFANEQYF
clone size: .; D gene: .; J gene: TRBJ1-5; V gene: TRBV12-3/TRBV12-4; CDR3 DNA: TGTGCCAGCAGTTTATGGGCAGCAGATCAGCTCCAGCATTTT; CDR3 protein: CASSLWAADQLQHF
clone size: few; D gene: .; J gene: TRBJ2-1; V gene: TRBV6-1; CDR3 DNA: TGTGCCAGCACGCGGGAACTAAAACATGGGCAGTTCTTC; CDR3 protein: CASTRELKHGQFF
clone size: .; D gene: .; J gene: TRBJ2-3; V gene: TRBV20-1; CDR3 DNA: TGCAGTGCTAGAGATGATGCCAGGGAAAACACAGATACGCAGTATTTT; CDR3 protein: CSARDDARENTDTQYF
clone size: .; D gene: TRBD1; J gene: TRBJ2-4; V gene: TRBV6-2/TRBV6-3; CDR3 DNA: TGTGCCAGCAGGCGACAGGGAAGGTTGGCCAAAAACATTCAGTACTTC; CDR3 protein: CASRRQGRLAKNIQYF
clone size: .; D gene: .; J gene: TRBJ2-7; V gene: TRBV12-3/TRBV12-4; CDR3 DNA: TGTGCCAGCAGGTTAGAGGGGGATTCAGGAGAGCAGTACTTC; CDR3 protein: CASRLEGDSGEQYF
clone size: many; D gene: .; J gene: TRBJ1-2; V gene: TRBV20-1; CDR3 DNA: TGCAGTGCTCCCAGGGACCGAACTAACTATGGCTACACCTTC; CDR3 protein: CSAPRDRTNYGYTF